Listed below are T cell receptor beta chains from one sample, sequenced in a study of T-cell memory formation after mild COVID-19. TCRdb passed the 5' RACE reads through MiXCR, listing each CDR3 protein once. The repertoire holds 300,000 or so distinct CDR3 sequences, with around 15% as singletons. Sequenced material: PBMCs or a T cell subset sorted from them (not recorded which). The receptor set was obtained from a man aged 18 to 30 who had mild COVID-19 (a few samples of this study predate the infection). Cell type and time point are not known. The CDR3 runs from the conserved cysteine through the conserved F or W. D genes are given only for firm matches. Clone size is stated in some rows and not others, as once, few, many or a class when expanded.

cdr3_nt: TGTGCCAGCAGCGGTACTAGCGGGTTCACAGATACGCAGTATTTT; cdr3_aa: CASSGTSGFTDTQYF; j_call: TRBJ2-3; clone_size: few; v_call: TRBV7-9; d_call: TRBD2
cdr3_nt: TGTGCTAGCAGCTCACAGGAACAAGAGACCCAGTACTTC; cdr3_aa: CASSSQEQETQYF; j_call: TRBJ2-5; clone_size: few; v_call: TRBV7-7; d_call: .
cdr3_nt: TGTGCCACCAGTGATCGAACCGGGACTAGCTCCAATGAGCAGTTCTTC; cdr3_aa: CATSDRTGTSSNEQFF; j_call: TRBJ2-1; clone_size: few; v_call: TRBV24-1; d_call: TRBD2
cdr3_nt: TGCGCCAGCAGCCAAGGGACCAGCACTGAAGCTTTCTTT; cdr3_aa: CASSQGTSTEAFF; j_call: TRBJ1-1; clone_size: few; v_call: TRBV5-1; d_call: .
cdr3_nt: TGCGCCAGCAGTCATCCGAGAGGCGGAAACAACATATATTTT; cdr3_aa: CASSHPRGGNNIYF; j_call: TRBJ1-3; clone_size: .; v_call: TRBV23-1; d_call: .
cdr3_nt: TGTGCCAGCAGCGTCGGACAGGGGCGAGGTGAGCAGTTCTTC; cdr3_aa: CASSVGQGRGEQFF; j_call: TRBJ2-1; clone_size: .; v_call: TRBV7-2; d_call: TRBD1
cdr3_nt: TGCGCCAGCAGCGGTGGACTCTCAGATACGCAGTATTTT; cdr3_aa: CASSGGLSDTQYF; j_call: TRBJ2-3; clone_size: .; v_call: TRBV5-1; d_call: .
cdr3_nt: TGCGCCAGCAGCCAAGAACCCCACAGGGTCGGTGAAGCTTTCTTT; cdr3_aa: CASSQEPHRVGEAFF; j_call: TRBJ1-1; clone_size: .; v_call: TRBV4-3; d_call: .
cdr3_nt: TGTGCCAGCAGCCCCCAGGAATTCAATCAGCCCCAGCATTTT; cdr3_aa: CASSPQEFNQPQHF; j_call: TRBJ1-5; clone_size: .; v_call: TRBV7-2; d_call: .
cdr3_nt: TGTGCCAGCGGCGGGACGCCTAGTTATGAGCAGTTCTTC; cdr3_aa: CASGGTPSYEQFF; j_call: TRBJ2-1; clone_size: .; v_call: TRBV28; d_call: .
cdr3_nt: TGCAGCCTTCGGGACGTTTGGTACCAAGAGACCCAGTACTTC; cdr3_aa: CSLRDVWYQETQYF; j_call: TRBJ2-5; clone_size: many; v_call: TRBV29-1; d_call: .
cdr3_nt: TGCAGTGCTAGATTTTTTCTGGACAGGGGAGGTGAAGCTTTCTTT; cdr3_aa: CSARFFLDRGGEAFF; j_call: TRBJ1-1; clone_size: .; v_call: TRBV20-1; d_call: TRBD1
cdr3_nt: TGTGCCAGCAGTTTACACAGGGCGCAGACCCAGTACTTC; cdr3_aa: CASSLHRAQTQYF; j_call: TRBJ2-5; clone_size: few; v_call: TRBV28; d_call: .
cdr3_nt: TGTGCCAGCAGCGTAGACGTAGGGGAAGAGACCCAGTACTTC; cdr3_aa: CASSVDVGEETQYF; j_call: TRBJ2-5; clone_size: few; v_call: TRBV9; d_call: .
cdr3_nt: TGTGCCAGCAGCTCCACTAGCGGGGGGGACAATGAGCAGTTCTTC; cdr3_aa: CASSSTSGGDNEQFF; j_call: TRBJ2-1; clone_size: .; v_call: TRBV11-2; d_call: TRBD2
cdr3_nt: TGTGCCAGCAGCCCCAGGACCGGGACCGACGCCTACAATGAGCAGTTCTTC; cdr3_aa: CASSPRTGTDAYNEQFF; j_call: TRBJ2-1; clone_size: few; v_call: TRBV11-1; d_call: .
cdr3_nt: TGTGCCAGCAGCTTAAACGGGGATACGCAGTATTTT; cdr3_aa: CASSLNGDTQYF; j_call: TRBJ2-3; clone_size: .; v_call: TRBV7-9; d_call: .
cdr3_nt: TGCGCCAGCAGCCGCACCCCGGCCGGGTGTGACCAAGAGACCCAGTACTTC; cdr3_aa: CASSRTPAGCDQETQYF; j_call: TRBJ2-5; clone_size: .; v_call: TRBV4-1; d_call: .
cdr3_nt: TGTGCCAGCAACCAGGGTGGGGCCACTGAAGCTTTCTTT; cdr3_aa: CASNQGGATEAFF; j_call: TRBJ1-1; clone_size: few; v_call: TRBV7-8; d_call: .
cdr3_nt: TGTGCCAGCAGCCCAGCGGGCCCCTACGAGCAGTACTTC; cdr3_aa: CASSPAGPYEQYF; j_call: TRBJ2-7; clone_size: .; v_call: TRBV3-1; d_call: .
cdr3_nt: TGTGCCAGCAGCTTGTATTACCAGGGCGAGACCCAGTACTTC; cdr3_aa: CASSLYYQGETQYF; j_call: TRBJ2-5; clone_size: many; v_call: TRBV5-6; d_call: .
cdr3_nt: TGCGCCAGCAGCTTGGTAGACAGCTTAGAGACCCAGTACTTC; cdr3_aa: CASSLVDSLETQYF; j_call: TRBJ2-5; clone_size: many; v_call: TRBV5-1; d_call: .
cdr3_nt: TGTGCCACCCCGCGGAGGGTTATGTCGCGCTATAATTCACCCCTCCACTTT; cdr3_aa: CATPRRVMSRYNSPLHF; j_call: TRBJ1-6; clone_size: few; v_call: TRBV24-1; d_call: .
cdr3_nt: TGCGCCAGCAGGCAAGGGGACGGTAGGGTTAAAGGGCACACTGAAGCTTTCTTT; cdr3_aa: CASRQGDGRVKGHTEAFF; j_call: TRBJ1-1; clone_size: few; v_call: TRBV4-1; d_call: .
cdr3_nt: TGTGCCAGCAGCTTAGGGCTATGGGGGGATGCAGATACGCAGTATTTT; cdr3_aa: CASSLGLWGDADTQYF; j_call: TRBJ2-3; clone_size: .; v_call: TRBV11-3; d_call: .
cdr3_nt: TGTGCCAGCAGCGTTACTAGCGGGGTGGCAGATACGCAGTATTTT; cdr3_aa: CASSVTSGVADTQYF; j_call: TRBJ2-3; clone_size: many; v_call: TRBV6-2/TRBV6-3; d_call: TRBD2
cdr3_nt: TGTGCCATCTCCGGGAGAGCGGGGGTCGGCAATGAGCAGTTCTTC; cdr3_aa: CAISGRAGVGNEQFF; j_call: TRBJ2-1; clone_size: .; v_call: TRBV10-3; d_call: TRBD2
cdr3_nt: TGTGCCAGCAGGGACGGCAACGCTGAAGCTTTCTTT; cdr3_aa: CASRDGNAEAFF; j_call: TRBJ1-1; clone_size: .; v_call: TRBV12-3/TRBV12-4; d_call: .
cdr3_nt: TGTGCCAGCGGGCCCCGGGACAGTAGTAATCAGCCCCAGCATTTT; cdr3_aa: CASGPRDSSNQPQHF; j_call: TRBJ1-5; clone_size: .; v_call: TRBV27; d_call: TRBD1
cdr3_nt: TGTGCCAGCAGTTTAGGCCCGAGGCTGGGGAAAGTGACCCAGTACTTC; cdr3_aa: CASSLGPRLGKVTQYF; j_call: TRBJ2-5; clone_size: few; v_call: TRBV12-3/TRBV12-4; d_call: .
cdr3_nt: TGTGCCAGCAGCCAAGGGACAGGGACCACCTTC; cdr3_aa: CASSQGTGTTF; j_call: TRBJ1-2; clone_size: few; v_call: TRBV3-1; d_call: TRBD1
cdr3_nt: TGCGCCAGCCGGGACAGTCATGCTAACTATGGCTACACCTTC; cdr3_aa: CASRDSHANYGYTF; j_call: TRBJ1-2; clone_size: few; v_call: TRBV4-3; d_call: TRBD1